The rows below give T cell receptor beta chains drawn from one sample of a study of blood T cell repertoires in COVID-19. Method: immunoSEQ multiplex PCR; TCRdb's copy keeps in-frame clones and lacks some. Among some 150,000 clones, 65% to 90% were seen once, and the ten largest hold around 8%. Sequencing was done on a sample of peripheral blood. The receptors originated from an older woman with active or convalescent COVID-19. Both conserved end residues are part of each CDR3. D genes are given only for firm matches. Expanded clones get a size class; other rows say once, few or many, or leave the size out.

d_call | j_call | v_call | clone_size | cdr3_nt | cdr3_aa
NA | TRBJ1-2 | TRBV6-4 | NA | TGTGCCAGCAGTGACGGGGCCACTTCAACGAGGGGCTACACCTTC | CASSDGATSTRGYTF
TRBD2 | TRBJ2-2 | TRBV2 | NA | TGTGCCAGCAGTGTAACTAGCGGGAGGGGGTCCGGGGAGCTGTTTTTT | CASSVTSGRGSGELFF
NA | TRBJ1-4 | TRBV5-1 | once | TGCGCCAGCAGCTTTTTATCGGGATCTAATGAAAAACTGTTTTTT | CASSFLSGSNEKLFF
NA | TRBJ1-1 | TRBV6-6 | NA | TGTGCCAGCAGTTCCCTGGACAGGAACACTGAAGCTTTCTTT | CASSSLDRNTEAFF
TRBD2 | TRBJ2-1 | TRBV10-3 | NA | TGTGCCATCAGTCCAGGGGGCGGAACTAGCGGGAGGTTCGAGCAGTTCTTC | CAISPGGGTSGRFEQFF
NA | TRBJ1-1 | TRBV19 | many | TGTGCCAGTACCCCCCGGGGGTACACTGAAGCTTTCTTT | CASTPRGYTEAFF
TRBD2 | TRBJ2-1 | TRBV24-1 | many | TGTGCCACCAGTGAGGAACTAGCGGGGGGACGAAATGAGCAGTTCTTC | CATSEELAGGRNEQFF
NA | TRBJ1-1 | TRBV9 | few | TGTGCCAGCAGCGTAGTACACGCGAACACTGAAGCTTTCTTT | CASSVVHANTEAFF
NA | TRBJ1-1 | TRBV9 | NA | TGTGCCAGCAGCGTAGCATCGAGACAGATGAACACTGAAGCTTTCTTT | CASSVASRQMNTEAFF
NA | TRBJ2-7 | TRBV9 | NA | TGTGCCAGCAGCGCAAGACTTGCCTCCTACGAGCAGTACTTC | CASSARLASYEQYF
NA | TRBJ2-7 | TRBV7-2 | NA | TGTGCCAGCAGCCCCCGGGGGAGGTACGAGCAGTACTTC | CASSPRGRYEQYF
TRBD1 | TRBJ2-1 | TRBV29-1 | NA | TGCAGCGCCTGGGACAGGGCCTACAATGAGCAGTTCTTC | CSAWDRAYNEQFF
TRBD1 | TRBJ2-1 | TRBV6-1 | NA | TGTGCCAGCAGAGAAGAATACAGGGGGGCCTCCTACAATGAGCAGTTCTTC | CASREEYRGASYNEQFF